These 23 T cell receptor beta chains originate from one sample sequenced in a study of T cell responses to AZD1222 COVID-19 vaccine. This table comes from immunoSEQ multiplex PCR, and its TCRdb copy is limited to in-frame clones, with some not included. The sample carries more than 150,000 clones, more than 75% recorded once. The specimen comprised peripheral blood, sampled 28 days after the second AZD1222 dose. Source of these receptors: an adult who received the AZD1222 COVID-19 vaccine.

The gene calls are TRBV3-1 (or the pseudogene TRBV3-2) and TRBJ2-7, with D unresolved. The germline V and J ends were trimmed by 1 base and 1 base, with 11 bases remaining between them. Germline V gene lookup returns CDR1 LGHDT and CDR2 YNNKEL (reference sequence). This CDR3 spans 15 amino acids. The CDR3 is CASSQALLESYEQYF. CDR3 DNA: TGTGCCAGCAGCCAAGCCCTTCTTGAATCCTACGAGCAGTACTTC.

In this sample, this clone turned up a few times. The V and J genes are TRBV11-2 and TRBJ1-3; D unclear. V was shortened by 7 bases and J by 0 bases, with 7 bases between the two germline ends. Per germline, CDR1 SGHAT and CDR2 FQNNGV. This CDR3 has 13 residues. The CDR3 sequence is CASTRASGNTIYF. The CDR3 DNA reads TGTGCCAGCACGCGAGCCTCTGGAAACACCATATATTTT.

V and J are TRBV7-9 and TRBJ1-4, with 9 bases aligning to TRBD1. The CDR3 consists of 14 residues. The germline gives CDR1 SEHNR, CDR2 FQNEAQ (reference sequence). Trimming removed 5 bases from V and 3 bases from J; junction bases left unmatched: 1. The DNA of the CDR3 is TGTGCCAGCAGCCGGGACAGGGCTAATGAAAAACTGTTTTTT. Amino acid sequence: CASSRDRANEKLFF.

V and J are TRBV15 and TRBJ2-5; the D is unclear. Deletions cut 0 bases from V and 1 base from J, with 9 bases between. The CDR3 runs 15 residues. CDR1 and CDR2 from the germline V gene are LNHNV and YYDKDF (reference sequence). DNA of the CDR3: TGTGCCACCAGCAGAGATCCGGCAGTCCAAGAGACCCAGTACTTC. This codes for CATSRDPAVQETQYF.

The chain is built from TRBV5-4 and TRBJ2-6; 8 bases agree with TRBD1. From germline, CDR1 is SGHNT and CDR2 YYREEE (reference sequence). The V gene end was trimmed by 0 bases and the J gene end by 0 bases; junction bases not matched to a gene: 5. The CDR3 sequence is 18 residues long. CDR3: CASSLAGRGPSGANVLTF. Here the CDR3 DNA reads TGTGCCAGCAGCTTGGCGGGCAGGGGGCCCTCTGGGGCCAACGTCCTGACTTTC.

In DNA form, the CDR3 reads TGTGCCATCAGTGAGTCTGGGTACTACAATGAGCAGTTCTTC. The encoded protein is CAISESGYYNEQFF. The chain recombines TRBV10-3 with TRBJ2-1; D is undetermined. This CDR3 contains 14 residues. In germline, CDR1 is ENHRY, CDR2 SYGVKD. V shed 0 bases and J shed 3 bases, with 6 bases lying between them.

This clone came up a few times. The chain employs TRBV19 and TRBJ1-5; TRBD1 matches at 8 bases. V trimming: 5 bases; J trimming: 5 bases; junction bases outside the gene matches: 11. Per the germline V gene, CDR1 is LNHDA and CDR2 is SQIVND (reference sequence). The CDR3 has 16 amino acids. CDR3 protein: CASSPWGHRGDQPQHF. CDR3 DNA sequence: TGTGCCAGTAGTCCTTGGGGTCACAGGGGGGATCAGCCCCAGCATTTT. The complete variable domain, with remaining parts taken from reference TRBV19 and TRBJ1-5, reads DGGITQSPKYLFRKEGQNVTLSCEQNLNHDAMYWYRQDPGQGLRLIYYSQIVNDFQKGDIAEGYSVSREKKESFPLTVTSAQKNPTAFYLCASSPWGHRGDQPQHFGDGTRLSIL.

CDR3 sequence (DNA): TGTGCCACCTCCACCCCGGGAAGGATTGAAGCTTTCTTT. It encodes CATSTPGRIEAFF. The chain uses TRBV10-3 and TRBJ1-1; unclear D gene. Trimming stripped 10 bases from V and 7 bases from J, with 19 bases between. This CDR3 is 13 amino acids long. The V gene's germline CDR1 is ENHRY and CDR2 SYGVKD.

The chain joins TRBV5-4 to TRBJ2-7, with 9 bases matching TRBD2. Germline V CDR1 and CDR2: SGHNT, YYREEE (reference sequence). The CDR3 sequence is 15 residues long. V gave up 9 bases and J gave up 7 bases; unmatched junction bases: 17. CDR3 amino acids: CAIERGSGRAGEQYF. In DNA form, the CDR3 reads TGTGCCATTGAGCGCGGTAGCGGGAGAGCGGGAGAGCAGTACTTC.

This clone has just one count. The chain recombines TRBV7-9 with TRBJ2-3, with no clear D. V was clipped by 6 bases and J by 5 bases, with 15 bases between them. Per the germline V gene, CDR1 is SEHNR and CDR2 is FQNEAQ (reference sequence). This CDR3 is built from 14 residues. This CDR3 reads CASRNERFRDTQYF. The CDR3 DNA is TGTGCCAGCAGAAACGAGAGATTTCGAGATACGCAGTATTTT. The complete variable domain, with remaining parts taken from reference TRBV7-9 and TRBJ2-3, reads DTGVSQNPRHKITKRGQNVTFRCDPISEHNRLYWYRQTLGQGPEFLTYFQNEAQLEKSRLLSDRFSAERPKGSFSTLEIQRTEQGDSAMYLCASRNERFRDTQYFGPGTRLTVL.

This clone was observed a handful of times. The J gene is TRBJ2-7, the V gene TRBV10-3; no definite D call. Trimming shortened V by 6 bases and J by 5 bases, and 11 bases separated the two germline ends. This CDR3 is 12 amino acids long. In germline, CDR1 is ENHRY, CDR2 SYGVKD. CDR3 sequence: CAISAGPNEQYF. In DNA form, the CDR3 reads TGTGCCATCAGCGCAGGTCCTAACGAGCAGTACTTC.

This chain links TRBV24-1 with TRBJ2-7, with 10 bases aligning to TRBD1. Germline values: CDR1 KGHDR, CDR2 SFDVKD. This CDR3 spans 14 amino acids. After removal of 5 bases from V and 9 bases from J, the junction contained 9 bases not matched to a gene. The DNA of the CDR3 is TGTGCCACCAGTGCTCCGGGACAGGGGATGCGGCAGTACTTC. This sequence encodes CATSAPGQGMRQYF.

The chain couples TRBV5-6 to TRBJ1-4; D perhaps matches TRBD1 (6 bases). The CDR3 length is 14 residues. Deletions cut 4 bases from V and 3 bases from J, with 10 bases between. The germline V gene has CDR1 SGHDT and CDR2 YYEEEE. The CDR3 DNA reads as TGTGCCAGCAGCATGGACAGCTCTAATGAAAAACTGTTTTTT. This translates into CASSMDSSNEKLFF.

The chain carries TRBV2 and TRBJ1-1; no firm D call. Germline V lookup: CDR1 SNHLY, CDR2 FYNNEI. This CDR3 has 13 amino acids. Trimming left V 5 bases short and J 1 base short, with 8 bases between. This CDR3 is CASSPGSNTEAFF. CDR3 coding DNA: TGTGCCAGCAGTCCCGGATCGAACACTGAAGCTTTCTTT. Complete variable domain (other parts from reference TRBV2 and TRBJ1-1): EPEVTQTPSHQVTQMGQEVILRCVPISNHLYFYWYRQILGQKVEFLVSFYNNEISEKSEIFDDQFSVERPDGSNFTLKIRSTKLEDSAMYFCASSPGSNTEAFFGQGTRLTVV.

The chain employs TRBV7-9 and TRBJ1-6, with TRBD1 as a possible D gene (5 bases). The CDR3 is 15 amino acids. Germline CDR1 is SEHNR and CDR2 is FQNEAQ (reference sequence). Trimming pared 7 bases from V and 0 bases from J, leaving 10 bases between. The CDR3 region is CASKGSASYNSPLHF. CDR3 sequence (DNA): TGTGCCAGCAAGGGGTCAGCCTCCTATAATTCACCCCTCCACTTT.

The chain has TRBV5-4 and TRBJ2-7; TRBD2 agrees at 10 bases. The junction had 6 bases not matched to a gene; V was cut back by 4 bases and J by 2 bases. This CDR3 is built from 15 residues. Per the germline V gene, CDR1 is SGHNT and CDR2 is YYREEE (reference sequence). The CDR3 region has the DNA TGTGCCAGCAGCACTGGACTAGCGGAAACCTACGAGCAGTACTTC. Its translation is CASSTGLAETYEQYF. The variable domain in full, completed from reference TRBV5-4 and TRBJ2-7, reads ETGVTQSPTHLIKTRGQQVTLRCSSQSGHNTVSWYQQALGQGPQFIFQYYREEENGRGNFPPRFSGLQFPNYSSELNVNALELDDSALYLCASSTGLAETYEQYFGPGTRLTVT.

This chain uses TRBV5-1 with TRBJ2-1, with unresolved D. The CDR3 loop spans 18 amino acids. Germline values: CDR1 SGHRS, CDR2 YFSETQ. V lost 4 bases and J lost 4, with 24 bases in between. CDR3 bases: TGCGCCAGCAGCCTAACTCCTCCGGTATCTCAACCTTACAATGAGCAGTTCTTC. Its translation is CASSLTPPVSQPYNEQFF.

The V gene is TRBV5-1, the J gene TRBJ1-1; D is unresolved. This CDR3 contains 14 residues. CDR1 and CDR2 from the germline V gene are SGHRS and YFSETQ. V was shortened by 5 bases and J by 0 bases, with 11 bases between the two germline ends. The chain's CDR3 is CASRPRYMNTEAFF. For the CDR3, the DNA is TGCGCCAGCAGACCCCGATACATGAACACTGAAGCTTTCTTT.

With regard to this clone: The junction departs from germline at one end; a sequencing error may be responsible. The V gene is TRBV5-4, the J gene TRBJ2-6; 8 nucleotides line up with TRBD2. Germline V CDR1 and CDR2: SGHNT, YYREEE (reference sequence). This CDR3 is 13 amino acids long. The DNA for the CDR3 is TGTGCCAGCCGCTTAGCGGGGCCCAATGTCCTGACTTTC. Translated, it gives CASRLAGPNVLTF. The entire variable domain, with the rest obtained from reference TRBV5-4 and TRBJ2-6, is as follows: ETGVTQSPTHLIKTRGQQVTLRCSSQSGHNTVSWYQQALGQGPQFIFQYYREEENGRGNFPPRFSGLQFPNYSSELNVNALELDDSALYLCASRLAGPNVLTFGAGSRLTVL.

The chain employs TRBV19 and TRBJ1-5; D is undetermined. CDR3 length: 13 amino acids. With 9 bases removed from V and 3 bases from J, the gap between germline ends came to 12 bases. Germline values: CDR1 LNHDA, CDR2 SQIVND (reference sequence). CDR3: CASGEVDNQPQHF. The CDR3 bases are TGTGCCAGCGGGGAGGTGGACAATCAGCCCCAGCATTTT.

The chain joins TRBV5-1 to TRBJ2-2; 9 nucleotides line up with TRBD1. The CDR3 covers 16 residues. Germline CDR1 and CDR2: SGHRS and YFSETQ. With V trimmed by 1 base and J by 2 bases, 3 bases remained unmatched. This chain's CDR3 is CASSLLTGGNTGELFF. The DNA for the CDR3 is TGCGCCAGCAGCTTGCTGACAGGGGGAAACACCGGGGAGCTGTTTTTT.

The chain has TRBV4-3 and TRBJ2-1, with 9 bases identical to TRBD2. This CDR3 contains 17 residues. V gave up 0 bases and J gave up 2 bases; unmatched junction bases: 5. The germline V gene has CDR1 LGHNA and CDR2 YSLEER. In nucleotides, the CDR3 is TGCGCCAGCAGCCAAGATGTGCCTAGCGGGACCTACAATGAGCAGTTCTTC. Translating gives CASSQDVPSGTYNEQFF.

The V call is TRBV25-1, the J call TRBJ2-2; D assignment may be TRBD1 or TRBD2 (6 bases each). CDR1 is MGHDK and CDR2 is SYGVNS in the germline V gene. V lost 2 bases and J lost 5, with 9 bases in between. The CDR3 runs 14 residues. In DNA, the CDR3 is TGTGCCAGCAGTGAACGGGGGCGGACCGGGGAGCTGTTTTTT. Protein: CASSERGRTGELFF.